The rows below give T cell receptor beta chains drawn from one sample of a study of T cell repertoires in cytomegalovirus infection. From the reads, TCRdb called clonotypes with MiXCR, one entry per CDR3 protein. The profile shows 500,000 to 600,000 distinct CDR3 sequences, approximately 17% of them singletons. Sequencing was performed on CD8+ T cells from PBMCs. The source is a human donor in good health (CMV status not recorded). Some clones in this sample may be carry-over from other donors' samples. Both conserved end residues are part of each CDR3. The order of the fields is CDR3 protein, CDR3 DNA, clone size, J gene, V gene, D gene. D genes are given only for firm matches. Some rows have no size entry. The others give once, few or many, or a class for an expanded clone.

CDR3 protein: CASSLEGSVNTIYF
CDR3 DNA: TGCGCCAGCAGCTTGGAAGGCTCTGTAAACACCATATATTTT
clone size: once
J gene: TRBJ1-3
V gene: TRBV5-1
D gene: NA

CDR3 protein: CASSGNRDPFVFWEQYF
CDR3 DNA: TGTGCCAGCAGTGGAAACCGGGACCCTTTCGTTTTCTGGGAGCAGTACTTC
clone size: many
J gene: TRBJ2-7
V gene: TRBV6-1
D gene: NA

CDR3 protein: CASSFGKEAFF
CDR3 DNA: TGCGCCAGCAGCTTCGGAAAAGAAGCTTTCTTT
clone size: NA
J gene: TRBJ1-1
V gene: TRBV5-1
D gene: NA

CDR3 protein: CASSQEATGNYEQYF
CDR3 DNA: TGCGCCAGCAGCCAAGAAGCAACGGGGAATTACGAGCAGTACTTC
clone size: NA
J gene: TRBJ2-7
V gene: TRBV4-1
D gene: NA

CDR3 protein: CASSLLTGANVLTF
CDR3 DNA: TGTGCCAGCAGTTTATTGACCGGGGCCAACGTCCTGACTTTC
clone size: NA
J gene: TRBJ2-6
V gene: TRBV27
D gene: NA

CDR3 protein: CAISENKGHSTDTQYF
CDR3 DNA: TGTGCCATCAGTGAGAATAAGGGACACTCCACAGATACGCAGTATTTT
clone size: NA
J gene: TRBJ2-3
V gene: TRBV10-3
D gene: NA

CDR3 protein: CASMGSGLAGVSGELFF
CDR3 DNA: TGTGCCAGCATGGGCTCTGGACTAGCGGGAGTATCCGGGGAGCTGTTTTTT
clone size: many
J gene: TRBJ2-2
V gene: TRBV11-1
D gene: TRBD2

CDR3 protein: CATSDSPPKTVSSYNEQFF
CDR3 DNA: TGTGCCACCAGTGACTCACCTCCGAAAACCGTGAGCTCCTACAATGAGCAGTTCTTC
clone size: few
J gene: TRBJ2-1
V gene: TRBV24-1
D gene: NA

CDR3 protein: CASRPNPYDPSPYNETFF
CDR3 DNA: TGTGCAAGCAGACCCAATCCTTACGACCCCTCACCCTACAATGAGACGTTCTTC
clone size: NA
J gene: TRBJ2-1
V gene: TRBV3-1
D gene: NA

CDR3 protein: CASRERIQETQYF
CDR3 DNA: TGTGCCAGCAGAGAGCGGATCCAAGAGACCCAGTACTTC
clone size: few
J gene: TRBJ2-5
V gene: TRBV12-3/TRBV12-4
D gene: NA

CDR3 protein: CASSQGGSNQPQHF
CDR3 DNA: TGCGCCAGCAGCCAAGGGGGAAGCAATCAGCCCCAGCATTTT
clone size: many
J gene: TRBJ1-5
V gene: TRBV4-1
D gene: NA

CDR3 protein: CSARDWGEESGNTIYF
CDR3 DNA: TGCAGTGCTAGAGATTGGGGAGAGGAGAGTGGAAACACCATATATTTT
clone size: few
J gene: TRBJ1-3
V gene: TRBV20-1
D gene: NA

CDR3 protein: CASSRTGGTSGSTDTQYF
CDR3 DNA: TGCGCCAGCAGTCGGACAGGGGGAACTAGCGGAAGCACAGATACGCAGTATTTT
clone size: NA
J gene: TRBJ2-3
V gene: TRBV4-1
D gene: TRBD1

CDR3 protein: CSATPGLAGAIGELFF
CDR3 DNA: TGCAGTGCTACACCGGGACTAGCGGGAGCAATCGGGGAGCTGTTTTTT
clone size: few
J gene: TRBJ2-2
V gene: TRBV20-1
D gene: TRBD2

CDR3 protein: CASTPIAYDYGYTF
CDR3 DNA: TGTGCCAGCACCCCAATAGCATATGACTATGGCTACACCTTC
clone size: few
J gene: TRBJ1-2
V gene: TRBV9
D gene: NA

CDR3 protein: CASSLSLGRGETQYF
CDR3 DNA: TGTGCCAGCAGTTTAAGTCTGGGAAGGGGCGAGACCCAGTACTTC
clone size: many
J gene: TRBJ2-5
V gene: TRBV28
D gene: NA

CDR3 protein: CASSSPRRGAYEQYF
CDR3 DNA: TGTGCCAGCAGTTCCCCCCGCCGGGGTGCCTACGAGCAGTACTTC
clone size: few
J gene: TRBJ2-7
V gene: TRBV28
D gene: NA

CDR3 protein: CATSRESGRSYEQYF
CDR3 DNA: TGTGCCACCAGCAGAGAAAGCGGGAGGTCCTACGAGCAGTACTTC
clone size: few
J gene: TRBJ2-7
V gene: TRBV15
D gene: TRBD2

CDR3 protein: CASSRAGDEAFF
CDR3 DNA: TGTGCCAGCAGCCGGGCCGGAGATGAAGCTTTCTTT
clone size: NA
J gene: TRBJ1-1
V gene: TRBV14
D gene: NA

CDR3 protein: CASSLGGPPDTQYF
CDR3 DNA: TGTGCCAGCAGCTTAGGGGGCCCCCCAGATACGCAGTATTTT
clone size: many
J gene: TRBJ2-3
V gene: TRBV27
D gene: TRBD1

CDR3 protein: CASSSGQAEGNEQFF
CDR3 DNA: TGTGCCAGCAGCTCGGGACAGGCAGAGGGCAATGAGCAGTTCTTC
clone size: many
J gene: TRBJ2-1
V gene: TRBV7-9
D gene: TRBD1

CDR3 protein: CASRKGSGSEQFF
CDR3 DNA: TGTGCCAGCAGGAAGGGTAGCGGTAGTGAGCAGTTCTTC
clone size: many
J gene: TRBJ2-1
V gene: TRBV6-1
D gene: NA

CDR3 protein: CSASSGTPGSYEQYF
CDR3 DNA: TGCAGTGCTAGCTCAGGGACCCCGGGTTCCTACGAGCAGTACTTC
clone size: NA
J gene: TRBJ2-7
V gene: TRBV20-1
D gene: NA

CDR3 protein: CASSLAAGLTDTQYF
CDR3 DNA: TGTGCCAGCAGCTTGGCAGCAGGGTTGACAGATACGCAGTATTTT
clone size: NA
J gene: TRBJ2-3
V gene: TRBV5-6
D gene: NA

CDR3 protein: CASSLRRVGEGTSGNTIYF
CDR3 DNA: TGTGCCAGCAGTTTAAGGCGAGTGGGGGAAGGAACCTCTGGAAACACCATATATTTT
clone size: NA
J gene: TRBJ1-3
V gene: TRBV28
D gene: NA

CDR3 protein: CASSLGAFPAFF
CDR3 DNA: TGTGCCAGCAGTTTAGGAGCATTCCCGGCTTTCTTT
clone size: few
J gene: TRBJ1-1
V gene: TRBV5-6
D gene: NA

CDR3 protein: CASNPTDLNTGELFF
CDR3 DNA: TGTGCCAGCAACCCCACGGACCTGAACACCGGGGAGCTGTTTTTT
clone size: NA
J gene: TRBJ2-2
V gene: TRBV6-2/TRBV6-3
D gene: NA

CDR3 protein: CSAPYRDRDIGGYTF
CDR3 DNA: TGCAGTGCCCCTTACCGGGACAGGGATATCGGTGGCTACACCTTC
clone size: few
J gene: TRBJ1-2
V gene: TRBV20-1
D gene: TRBD1

CDR3 protein: CASRQAFRDNEQFF
CDR3 DNA: TGTGCCAGCAGGCAAGCTTTCCGAGACAATGAGCAGTTCTTC
clone size: few
J gene: TRBJ2-1
V gene: TRBV28
D gene: NA

CDR3 protein: CASSFNRAGNYGYTF
CDR3 DNA: TGTGCCAGCAGCTTCAACCGGGCAGGGAACTATGGCTACACCTTC
clone size: few
J gene: TRBJ1-2
V gene: TRBV5-4
D gene: NA

CDR3 protein: CASSHRDKAGNEQFF
CDR3 DNA: TGTGCCAGCAGCCATCGGGACAAGGCGGGGAATGAGCAGTTCTTC
clone size: NA
J gene: TRBJ2-1
V gene: TRBV3-1
D gene: NA